The subject of this entry is one T cell receptor (beta chain). Antigen specificity is unknown. TCRdb's copy holds only in-frame clones and misses some; the assay was immunoSEQ multiplex PCR. The repertoire holds 35,000 to 45,000 clones, 85% seen once, with roughly 2.5% in the top ten. This sample is part of a study of PD-L1 blockade in urothelial cancer. Study in general: Atezolizumab was started by patients around 2014 at 1,200 mg intravenously every 3 weeks. Blood analyses occurred 3 weeks (second dose) and 6 weeks post treatment start.

Indicated time point: peripheral blood 6 weeks after treatment start. Whole-study results and caveats: Patients with durable benefit had greater blood expansion of tumor-associated TCR clones 3 weeks into treatment.

V dropped 2 bases and J dropped 8 bases, with 15 bases sitting between them. The CDR3 is made up of 13 amino acids. Germline-derived CDR1 and CDR2 are GTSNPN and SVGIG (reference sequence). The chain couples TRBV30 to TRBJ1-2, with D possibly being TRBD1 (5 bases). The sequence derives from a man between 65 and 85 years old with urothelial cancer. The sample here was PBMCs, taken around atezolizumab (anti-PD-L1) treatment. Here the CDR3 reads CAWSSPRNRGYTF. CDR3 DNA sequence: TGTGCCTGGAGTTCTCCTAGAAACAGGGGCTACACCTTC.